Shown below are 15 T cell receptor beta chains from a single sample sequenced in a study of breast tumors, draining lymph nodes, adjacent tissues. TCRdb recomputed calls from the multiplex PCR reads with MiXCR, one row per CDR3 protein. The sample lists about 230,000 distinct CDR3 sequences; about 30% were seen once. Samples came from axillary lymph nodes draining the breast cancer. Specimen: axillary lymph node tissue. Every receptor here comes from a female donor with breast cancer. Some clones in this sample may be carry-over from other donors' samples.

This rearrangement joins TRBV20-1 to TRBJ2-5; no definite D call. Trimming took 6 bases from V and 2 from J, leaving 7 bases between them. Looked up from germline, CDR1 is DFQATT and CDR2 is SNEGSKA (reference sequence). The CDR3 has 11 amino acids. The chain's CDR3 is CSALGQETQYF. CDR3 sequence (DNA): TGCAGTGCCCTGGGACAAGAGACCCAGTACTTC.

This clonotype was seen many times. The rearrangement uses TRBV19 and TRBJ2-7, with a tentative D call TRBD2 (5 bases). The V gene's germline CDR1 is LNHDA and CDR2 SQIVND (reference sequence). V lost 1 base and J lost 2, with 9 bases in between. The length of the CDR3 is 14 residues. In DNA form, the CDR3 reads TGTGCCAGTAGTATAGCGCTAGCCACCTACGAGCAGTACTTC. Protein sequence: CASSIALATYEQYF.

This clonotype has only a few counts. This sequence may be a read error, since a much larger clone differs from it by one base. The genes are TRBV6-4 and TRBJ2-3; 8 positions agree with TRBD2. From germline, CDR1 is MRHNA and CDR2 SNTAGT. The CDR3 extends over 14 amino acids. The J segment lost 4 bases and the V segment lost 5 bases, leaving 5 bases of the junction unmatched. The CDR3 nucleotides are TGTGCCAGCAGTCTAATAGCGGGATCAGATACGCAGTATTTT. Translated, it gives CASSLIAGSDTQYF.

The chain joins TRBV6-6 to TRBJ2-1, with 8 bases aligning to TRBD1. Germline values: CDR1 MNHNY, CDR2 SVGAGI (reference sequence). There are 13 residues in the CDR3. Trimming at V came to 5 bases and at J to 13 bases, leaving 10 bases not matched to a gene. This CDR3 reads CASSHPDRDLQFF. The CDR3 bases are TGTGCCAGCAGTCACCCGGACAGGGATCTTCAGTTCTTC.

This clonotype was detected only once. A much larger clonotype is one base distant, so this may be a read error. V gene TRBV3-1 combines with J gene TRBJ2-7, with D unresolved. The CDR3 consists of 14 residues. Germline CDR1 LGHDT, CDR2 YNNKEL (reference sequence). The CDR3 region is CPSSQGFASYEQYF. The CDR3 bases are TGTCCCAGCAGCCAAGGATTCGCCTCCTACGAGCAGTACTTC.

Remarks on this clonotype: Relative to the germline gene, one junction end is altered; a read error may explain this. V gene TRBV18 combines with J gene TRBJ2-1, with D unresolved. CDR1 and CDR2 from the germline V gene are KGHSH and LQKENI. The CDR3 consists of 14 residues. The DNA for the CDR3 is TGTGCCGGCTCACCACACCCAGCGATCGATGAGCAGTTCTTC. Its protein product is CAGSPHPAIDEQFF.

This clonotype was counted ten times or more. The chain recombines TRBV4-1 with TRBJ2-1; 10 bases align to TRBD2. The CDR3 covers 19 residues. V dropped 1 base and J dropped 3; count of bases not matched to a gene: 12. Germline V lookup: CDR1 MGHRA, CDR2 YSYEKL. CDR3 DNA sequence: TGCGCCAGCAGCCAAGTGGGGCTAGCGGGAGACCCCAGCTACAATGAGCAGTTCTTC. Translation gives CASSQVGLAGDPSYNEQFF.

This chain connects TRBV5-1 to TRBJ2-5, with 10 bases matching TRBD1. There are 18 residues in the CDR3. The V segment lost 5 bases and the J segment 0 bases; nucleotides outside the gene matches: 13. Germline V gene sequence: CDR1 SGHRS, CDR2 YFSETQ. The CDR3 loop reads CASRLTGQGWGNQETQYF. CDR3 nucleotides: TGCGCCAGCAGACTTACGGGACAGGGGTGGGGAAACCAAGAGACCCAGTACTTC. Full variable domain (remainder filled in from reference TRBV5-1 and TRBJ2-5): KAGVTQTPRYLIKTRGQQVTLSCSPISGHRSVSWYQQTPGQGLQFLFEYFSETQRNKGNFPGRFSGRQFSNSRSEMNVSTLELGDSALYLCASRLTGQGWGNQETQYFGPGTRLLVL.

This clonotype has a count of ten or more. This chain connects TRBV5-5 to TRBJ2-1; D ambiguous. The CDR3 contains 15 residues. The germline CDR1 and CDR2 sequences are SGHKS and YYEKEE (reference sequence). Trimming removed 0 bases from V and 2 bases from J, with 9 bases in between. Written as DNA, the CDR3 is TGTGCCAGCAGCTTGGGTGGCAGAACCTACAATGAGCAGTTCTTC. Amino acid sequence: CASSLGGRTYNEQFF.

The chain carries TRBV2 and TRBJ2-5; D may be TRBD1 (6 bases). The CDR3 runs 13 residues. Trimming took off 7 bases at V and 2 bases at J, with 11 bases between the two ends. The V gene's germline CDR1 is SNHLY and CDR2 FYNNEI. CDR3 coding DNA: TGTGCCAGCACTATACAGGGTCAAGAGACCCAGTACTTC. Translated: CASTIQGQETQYF.

In this sample, this clonotype turned up many times. The chain combines TRBV7-2 with TRBJ1-6; D unclear. Germline-derived CDR1 and CDR2 are SGHTA and FQGNSA. This CDR3 has 16 residues. The germline V and J ends were trimmed by 5 bases and 6 bases, with 17 bases remaining between them. In DNA form, the CDR3 reads TGTGCCAGCAGCCCTCGCAATAGGGCCTCTAATTCACCCCTCCACTTT. It codes for CASSPRNRASNSPLHF. The full variable domain, rest sourced from reference TRBV7-2 and TRBJ1-6, is GAGVSQSPSNKVTEKGKDVELRCDPISGHTALYWYRQSLGQGLEFLIYFQGNSAPDKSGLPSDRFSAERTGGSVSTLTIQRTQQEDSAVYLCASSPRNRASNSPLHFGNGTRLTVT.

There are many counts of this clonotype. This chain links TRBV29-1 with TRBJ1-1; D is uncertain. Germline V gives CDR1 SQVTM, CDR2 ANQGSEA. This CDR3 is built from 14 residues. Trimming cost V 0 bases and J 1 base, with 9 bases left between them. The DNA of the CDR3 is TGCAGCGTTGAAGAGGGTCAGTCGAACACTGAAGCTTTCTTT. Amino acids: CSVEEGQSNTEAFF.

This clonotype has ten or more counts. The CDR3 spells CATSRLSLTSGFQETQYF. The CDR3 region has the DNA TGTGCCACCAGCAGATTGTCTTTGACTAGCGGGTTCCAAGAGACCCAGTACTTC. The chain joins TRBV15 to TRBJ2-5, with 10 bases fitting TRBD2. The ends lost 2 bases at V and 1 base at J; junction bases unmatched: 10. Germline loops: CDR1 LNHNV, CDR2 YYDKDF (reference sequence). The CDR3 consists of 18 residues.

This clonotype was detected many times. The rearrangement uses TRBV6-5 and TRBJ2-5; 8 bases are a match to TRBD1. From germline, CDR1 is MNHEY and CDR2 SVGAGI. The CDR3 loop spans 14 amino acids. V dropped 5 bases and J dropped 5; count of bases not matched to a gene: 7. The CDR3: CASSGRQGTETQYF. In nucleotides, the CDR3 is TGTGCCAGCAGTGGGCGACAGGGGACGGAGACCCAGTACTTC.

This clonotype occurred many times. This chain connects TRBV20-1 to TRBJ2-3; no reliable D call. The CDR3 sequence is 15 residues long. Trimming took 6 bases from V and 0 from J, leaving 16 bases between them. Germline V CDR1 and CDR2: DFQATT, SNEGSKA (reference sequence). The CDR3 region is CSAESRRFSTDTQYF. In nucleotides, the CDR3 is TGCAGTGCCGAGTCCAGAAGATTCAGCACAGATACGCAGTATTTT.